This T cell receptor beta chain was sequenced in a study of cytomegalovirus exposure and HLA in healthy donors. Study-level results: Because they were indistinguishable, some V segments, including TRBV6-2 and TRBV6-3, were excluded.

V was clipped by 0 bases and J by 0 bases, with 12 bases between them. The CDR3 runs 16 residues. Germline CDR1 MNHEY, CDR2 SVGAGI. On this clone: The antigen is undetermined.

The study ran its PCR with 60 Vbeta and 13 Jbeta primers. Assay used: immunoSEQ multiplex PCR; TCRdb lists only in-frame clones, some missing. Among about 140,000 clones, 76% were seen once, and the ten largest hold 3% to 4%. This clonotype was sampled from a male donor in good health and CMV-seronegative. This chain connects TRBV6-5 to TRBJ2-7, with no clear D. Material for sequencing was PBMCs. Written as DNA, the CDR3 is TGTGCCAGCAGTTACTCAGCGAGCGTGCTCTCCTACGAGCAGTACTTC. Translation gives CASSYSASVLSYEQYF.